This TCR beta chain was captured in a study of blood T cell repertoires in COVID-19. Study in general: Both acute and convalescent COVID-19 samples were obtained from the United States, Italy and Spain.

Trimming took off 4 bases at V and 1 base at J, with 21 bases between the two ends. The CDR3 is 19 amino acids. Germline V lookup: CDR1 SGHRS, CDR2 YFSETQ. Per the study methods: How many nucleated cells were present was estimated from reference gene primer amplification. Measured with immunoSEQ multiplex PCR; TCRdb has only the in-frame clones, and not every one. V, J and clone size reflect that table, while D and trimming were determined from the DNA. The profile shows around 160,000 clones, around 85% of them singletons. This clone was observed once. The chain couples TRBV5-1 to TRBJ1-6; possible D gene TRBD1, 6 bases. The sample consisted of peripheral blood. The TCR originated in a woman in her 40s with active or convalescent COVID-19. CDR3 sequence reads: CASSMEPGQTGSYNSPLHF. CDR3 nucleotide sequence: TGCGCCAGCAGCATGGAACCCGGACAGACCGGATCCTATAATTCACCCCTCCACTTT.